Listed below are T cell receptor beta chains from one sample, sequenced in a study of T and B cells in COVID-19 patients. TCRdb reprocessed the multiplex PCR reads with MiXCR, giving one entry per CDR3 protein. The data show around 4,400 distinct CDR3 sequences, approximately 30% seen once. Sequencing used blood. Source of these receptors: a human donor with active COVID-19. Both conserved end residues are part of each CDR3. A D gene is named only where the DNA matches it firmly. Clone size is shown for a subset of rows, as once, few, many or a class of expanded clone.

D gene,clone size,V gene,J gene,CDR3 protein,CDR3 DNA
NA,medium-sized,TRBV19,TRBJ1-2,CASSIGRFSGYTF,TGTGCCAGTAGTATCGGCCGGTTCAGTGGCTACACCTTC
NA,few,TRBV20-1,TRBJ1-5,CSAQTGVNQPQHF,TGCAGTGCCCAGACAGGAGTCAATCAGCCCCAGCATTTT
TRBD2,medium-sized,TRBV5-6,TRBJ2-1,CASSSTSGTHLSYNEQFF,TGTGCCAGCAGCTCTACTAGCGGGACCCACCTATCCTACAATGAGCAGTTCTTC
NA,few,TRBV24-1,TRBJ1-2,CATSDPSRNYGYTF,TGTGCCACCAGTGACCCATCCCGAAACTATGGCTACACCTTC
TRBD1,few,TRBV6-1,TRBJ1-2,CASSVTGFYGYTF,TGTGCCAGCAGTGTGACAGGGTTCTATGGCTACACCTTC
TRBD1,NA,TRBV11-1,TRBJ1-2,CASSLAGTGESGYTF,TGTGCCAGCAGCTTAGCCGGGACAGGGGAAAGTGGCTACACCTTC
NA,medium-sized,TRBV27,TRBJ2-1,CASSLLPSRNEQFF,TGTGCCAGCAGTTTATTACCCTCTAGGAATGAGCAGTTCTTC
NA,few,TRBV4-3,TRBJ2-1,CASSQERWEQFF,TGTGCCAGCAGCCAAGAGCGTTGGGAGCAGTTCTTC
NA,once,TRBV29-1,TRBJ2-6,CSVTTGANVLTF,TGCAGCGTTACGACAGGGGCCAACGTCCTGACTTTC
TRBD1,NA,TRBV29-1,TRBJ2-3,CSVGIRTGSSTDTQYF,TGCAGCGTTGGCATTAGGACAGGGTCAAGCACAGATACGCAGTATTTT
NA,NA,TRBV6-1,TRBJ1-4,CASSQQGGTNEKLFF,TGTGCCAGCAGCCAACAGGGTGGAACTAATGAAAAACTGTTTTTT
NA,NA,TRBV7-9,TRBJ1-6,CASSLWGVSDSPLHF,TGTGCCAGCAGCTTATGGGGGGTGTCGGATTCACCCCTCCACTTT